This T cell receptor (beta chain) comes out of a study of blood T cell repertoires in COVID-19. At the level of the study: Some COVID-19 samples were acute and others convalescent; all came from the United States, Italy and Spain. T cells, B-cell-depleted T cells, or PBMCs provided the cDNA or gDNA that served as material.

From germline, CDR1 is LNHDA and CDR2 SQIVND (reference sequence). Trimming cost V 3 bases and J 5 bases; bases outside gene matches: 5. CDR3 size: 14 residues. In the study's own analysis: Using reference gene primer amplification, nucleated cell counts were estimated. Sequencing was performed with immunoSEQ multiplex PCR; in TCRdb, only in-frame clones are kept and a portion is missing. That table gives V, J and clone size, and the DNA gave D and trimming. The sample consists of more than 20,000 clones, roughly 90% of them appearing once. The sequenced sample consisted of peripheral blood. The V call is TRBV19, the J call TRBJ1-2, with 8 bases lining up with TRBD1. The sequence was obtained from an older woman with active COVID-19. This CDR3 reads CASSMVTGDYGYTF. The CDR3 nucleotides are TGTGCCAGTAGTATGGTGACAGGGGATTATGGCTACACCTTC.